What follows are 21 T cell receptor beta chains derived from one specimen sequenced in a study of cytomegalovirus exposure and HLA in healthy donors. Amplification used 60 Vbeta primers and 13 Jbeta primers. Produced via immunoSEQ multiplex PCR; TCRdb's table is partial and in-frame only. The sample lists 93,000 or so clones; roughly 79% were seen once. The sample consisted of PBMCs. The receptors shown here come from a man aged 50-59 years in good health and CMV-seropositive.

This clone was seen once. The chain couples TRBV5-1 to TRBJ2-5, with 8 bases that match TRBD1. CDR3 length: 16 amino acids. Trimming at V came to 4 bases and at J to 1 base, leaving 9 bases not matched to a gene. CDR1 and CDR2 from the germline V gene are SGHRS and YFSETQ. The CDR3 nucleotides are TGCGCCAGCAGCCCCTGGGGCACAGGGGGCCAAGAGACCCAGTACTTC. Translated, it gives CASSPWGTGGQETQYF.

This clone was counted a few times. Other DNA variants within this sample encode the same CDR3. The chain has TRBV5-1 and TRBJ2-1; D might be TRBD1 (5 bases). CDR3 length: 15 residues. Germline CDR1 reads SGHRS; CDR2 reads YFSETQ. The germline V and J ends were trimmed by 2 bases and 4 bases, with 13 bases remaining between them. In nucleotides, the CDR3 is TGCGCCAGCAGCTTAGGAACAGGTTCGTACAATGAGCAGTTCTTC. Encoded protein: CASSLGTGSYNEQFF.

This clone was observed a few times. The chain couples TRBV15 to TRBJ2-5; D is possibly TRBD1 (6 bases). Germline CDR1 reads LNHNV; CDR2 reads YYDKDF (reference sequence). Trimming took off 0 bases at V and 5 bases at J, with 22 bases between the two ends. The CDR3 has 18 amino acids. This CDR3 is CATSRDRGLIGGGETQYF. In nucleotides, the CDR3 is TGTGCCACCAGCAGAGATCGTGGGTTGATTGGGGGCGGTGAGACCCAGTACTTC. The full variable domain, in which reference TRBV15 and TRBJ2-5 provide the parts outside the CDR3, is DAMVIQNPRYQVTQFGKPVTLSCSQTLNHNVMYWYQQKSSQAPKLLFHYYDKDFNNEADTPDNFQSRRPNTSFCFLDIRSPGLGDTAMYLCATSRDRGLIGGGETQYFGPGTRLLVL.

The rearrangement uses TRBV29-1 and TRBJ2-3, with D tentatively TRBD2 (5 bases). Trimming removed 4 bases from V and 5 bases from J, with 10 bases in between. From germline, CDR1 is SQVTM and CDR2 ANQGSEA. The CDR3 consists of 12 residues. CDR3 coding DNA: TGCAGCGTTGTCCTAGCAGAAGATACGCAGTATTTT. It codes for CSVVLAEDTQYF.

CDR3 in amino acids: CASSSSPSGFYNEQFF. Written as DNA, the CDR3 is TGTGCCAGCAGTTCTTCTCCTAGCGGGTTTTACAATGAGCAGTTCTTC. The chain recombines TRBV6-5 with TRBJ2-1, with 8 positions matching TRBD2. Per the germline V gene, CDR1 is MNHEY and CDR2 is SVGAGI. This CDR3 comprises 16 residues. V lost 4 bases and J lost 4; bases outside the gene matches: 9.

The chain has TRBV7-8 and TRBJ2-7; 11 bases are shared with TRBD2. The length of the CDR3 is 15 residues. The germline V gene has CDR1 SGHVS and CDR2 FQNEAQ. V trimming: 6 bases; J trimming: 1 base; junction bases outside the gene matches: 5. The CDR3 here is CASRPTSGASYEQYF. The CDR3 nucleotides are TGTGCCAGCAGGCCGACTAGCGGGGCATCCTACGAGCAGTACTTC.

J is TRBJ2-1 and V is TRBV7-9; TRBD2 matches at 10 bases. Germline CDR1 reads SEHNR; CDR2 reads FQNEAQ (reference sequence). The CDR3 runs to 16 residues. J lost 7 bases, V lost 1 base, and 7 bases had no gene match. CDR3 coding DNA: TGTGCCAGCAGCTTAGAGAGGGCTAGCGGGAGAAATGAGCAGTTCTTC. Amino acids: CASSLERASGRNEQFF. Variable domain in full (rest from reference TRBV7-9 and TRBJ2-1): DTGVSQNPRHKITKRGQNVTFRCDPISEHNRLYWYRQTLGQGPEFLTYFQNEAQLEKSRLLSDRFSAERPKGSFSTLEIQRTEQGDSAMYLCASSLERASGRNEQFFGPGTRLTVL.

The chain has TRBV5-4 and TRBJ1-3, with 9 bases matching TRBD1. The germline V gene has CDR1 SGHNT and CDR2 YYREEE (reference sequence). This CDR3 has 17 amino acids. V was pared by 4 bases and J by 0 bases, with 8 bases of the junction left unmatched. CDR3: CASSGGQGVVSGNTIYF. CDR3 nucleotides: TGTGCCAGCAGCGGGGGACAGGGAGTAGTCTCTGGAAACACCATATATTTT.

The chain joins TRBV7-9 to TRBJ2-7, with TRBD2 identical over 9 bases. J was trimmed by 4 bases and V by 5 bases; bases with no gene match: 9. Per the germline V gene, CDR1 is SEHNR and CDR2 is FQNEAQ (reference sequence). The CDR3 is 15 residues long. Written as DNA, the CDR3 is TGTGCCAGCAGCGCGGGGGGGGGCGCCGGGTACGAGCAGTACTTC. Protein: CASSAGGGAGYEQYF.

This CDR3 reads CASSRSLAEGGSNEQFF. CDR3 coding DNA: TGTGCCAGCAGCCGCTCTCTAGCGGAGGGCGGGAGCAATGAGCAGTTCTTC. The chain joins TRBV7-2 to TRBJ2-1; 7 nucleotides line up with TRBD2. Losses at the gene ends were 5 bases for V and 6 bases for J; bases not matched to a gene: 16. From germline, CDR1 is SGHTA and CDR2 FQGNSA. The CDR3 extends over 17 amino acids.

This clone was seen more than once but under ten times. The chain combines TRBV5-4 with TRBJ2-1, with 7 positions matching TRBD2. Germline CDR1 reads SGHNT; CDR2 reads YYREEE (reference sequence). Losses at the gene ends were 1 base for V and 10 bases for J; bases not matched to a gene: 11. The CDR3 has 15 residues. CDR3 coding DNA: TGTGCCAGCAGCTTGCCCCGGGGGGACCAAACAGAGCAGTTCTTC. Protein: CASSLPRGDQTEQFF.

Details on this clone: Other DNA sequences of this sample code for an identical CDR3. The rearrangement uses TRBV30 and TRBJ2-2; TRBD1 agrees at 7 bases. CDR1 and CDR2 (germline): GTSNPN, SVGIG (reference sequence). The CDR3 length is 16 residues. V shed 0 bases, J shed 2 bases, and the junction held 6 bases outside the gene matches. The chain's CDR3 is CAWSVLGQLNTGELFF. CDR3 nucleotide sequence: TGTGCCTGGAGTGTATTGGGACAGCTAAACACCGGGGAGCTGTTTTTT. Filled out from reference TRBV30 and TRBJ2-2, the complete variable domain reads SQTIHQWPATLVQPVGSPLSLECTVEGTSNPNLYWYRQAAGRGLQLLFYSVGIGQISSEVPQNLSASRPQDRQFILSSKKLLLSDSGFYLCAWSVLGQLNTGELFFGEGSRLTVL.

V gene TRBV6-5 combines with J gene TRBJ2-3; D is perhaps TRBD1 (6 bases). V was clipped by 2 bases and J by 11 bases, with 8 bases between them. This CDR3 has 11 amino acids. From germline, CDR1 is MNHEY and CDR2 SVGAGI. CDR3 DNA: TGTGCCAGCAGTTACCAGGGGAAGCAGTATTTT. It is translated as CASSYQGKQYF.

The rearrangement joins TRBV28 to TRBJ2-7; 11 nucleotides match TRBD2. The germline V gene has CDR1 MDHEN and CDR2 SYDVKM. V gave up 7 bases and J gave up 0 bases; unmatched junction bases: 5. The CDR3 sequence is 15 residues long. CDR3 sequence: CASKETSGVSYEQYF. The CDR3 nucleotides read TGTGCCAGCAAGGAGACTAGCGGGGTCTCCTACGAGCAGTACTTC.

The genes are TRBV21-1 and TRBJ1-2; no check of the table's D call, TRBD1, against the DNA was made. TRBV21-1 is annotated as a pseudogene. This CDR3 spans 15 amino acids. CDR3 nucleotides: TGTGCCAGCAGCAAAGAGGCGGTGACGGGACAGGGGGACACCTTC. Protein: CASSKEAVTGQGDTF.

The chain carries TRBV2 and TRBJ1-2; D perhaps matches TRBD1 (6 bases). CDR3 size: 13 residues. V dropped 4 bases and J dropped 0 bases, with 6 bases sitting between them. The V gene's germline CDR1 is SNHLY and CDR2 FYNNEI. CDR3 loop: CASSGTANYGYTF. For the CDR3, the DNA is TGTGCCAGCAGTGGGACAGCTAACTATGGCTACACCTTC.

J is TRBJ2-2 and V is TRBV7-9; maybe TRBD1 (9 bases). The length of the CDR3 is 19 residues. Germline V CDR1 and CDR2: SEHNR, FQNEAQ (reference sequence). V lost 3 bases to trimming and J lost 4 bases, with 24 bases between them. CDR3 protein: CASSLRTGELAVATGELFF. Written as DNA, the CDR3 is TGTGCCAGCAGCTTGAGGACAGGGGAACTAGCGGTTGCCACCGGGGAGCTGTTTTTT.

In its sample, this clone was seen a few times. The chain joins TRBV4-3 to TRBJ1-4; a weak D match, TRBD1 (6 bases). CDR3 length: 15 residues. CDR1 and CDR2 (germline): LGHNA, YSLEER. The V and J ends lost 4 bases and 3 bases respectively, with 12 bases between them. The DNA of the CDR3 is TGCGCCAGCAGCCCGAGGACAGCCTCTAATGAAAAACTGTTTTTT. Its protein is CASSPRTASNEKLFF.

This chain joins TRBV27 and TRBJ1-2; 9 nucleotides match TRBD1. V shed 6 bases, J shed 5 bases, and the junction held 7 bases outside the gene matches. From germline, CDR1 is MNHEY and CDR2 SMNVEV (reference sequence). This CDR3 region has 14 residues. The CDR3 DNA follows: TGTGCCAGCAGCCGGGACAGGGCGTTGTATGGCTACACCTTC. Translation gives CASSRDRALYGYTF.

CDR3 sequence reads: CASTPGQGGNNEQFF. CDR3 coding DNA: TGTGCCAGTACCCCGGGACAGGGAGGAAACAATGAGCAGTTCTTC. This chain joins TRBV19 and TRBJ2-1; TRBD1 aligns across 9 bases. The V and J ends lost 7 bases and 5 bases, in that order; junction bases with no gene match: 9. The germline V gene encodes CDR1 LNHDA and CDR2 SQIVND (reference sequence). The CDR3 spans 15 residues.

The rearrangement uses TRBV29-1 and TRBJ2-1, with TRBD2 matching over 9 bases. After removal of 4 bases from V and 7 bases from J, the junction contained 5 bases not matched to a gene. The CDR3 covers 13 residues. Per germline, CDR1 SQVTM and CDR2 ANQGSEA. CDR3 sequence (DNA): TGCAGCGTTGGGACTAGCGCCTTTAATGAGCAGTTCTTC. Translated: CSVGTSAFNEQFF.